The 18 T cell receptor beta chains presented below share a single source sample, sequenced in a study of CD8+ T cells in alopecia areata. The treatment: oral pan-JAK inhibitor, 5-10 mg twice daily. cDNA prepared by RNA extraction and subsequent reverse transcription served as the template for sequencing. Sequenced by immunoSEQ multiplex PCR; TCRdb stores in-frame clones only, minus some. The sample contains about 270,000 clones, 60% of which appear only once. The sequenced sample was CD4+ T cells sorted from blood, obtained around week 54, from a patient treated with tofacitinib. Source of these receptors: a human donor with alopecia areata.

This chain links TRBV10-3 with TRBJ1-5; no reliable D call. From germline, CDR1 is ENHRY and CDR2 SYGVKD. The V gene lost 3 bases and the J gene lost 5 bases, with 11 bases spanning the gap. This CDR3 has 14 amino acids. CDR3 amino acids: CAISEHGPDQPQHF. The CDR3 region has the DNA TGTGCCATCAGTGAACATGGCCCCGATCAGCCCCAGCATTTT.

V and J are TRBV25-1 and TRBJ2-1, with unresolved D. The V end lost 1 base, the J end lost 5 bases, and 9 bases lay between the germline ends. The length of the CDR3 is 14 residues. Germline V gene lookup returns CDR1 MGHDK and CDR2 SYGVNS. Here the CDR3 DNA reads TGTGCCAGCAGTGAATTATTAGGAAACAATGAGCAGTTCTTC. Protein product: CASSELLGNNEQFF. Full variable domain (missing parts from reference TRBV25-1 and TRBJ2-1): EADIYQTPRYLVIGTGKKITLECSQTMGHDKMYWYQQDPGMELHLIHYSYGVNSTEKGDLSSESTVSRIRTEHFPLTLESARPSHTSQYLCASSELLGNNEQFFGPGTRLTVL.

This chain links TRBV27 with TRBJ2-2; 12 bases map to TRBD2. CDR3 size: 16 residues. V was pared by 6 bases and J by 7 bases, with 9 bases of the junction left unmatched. Germline V lookup: CDR1 MNHEY, CDR2 SMNVEV (reference sequence). The CDR3 loop reads CASRSSGGASGGELFF. The CDR3 DNA reads as TGTGCCAGCAGATCTAGCGGGGGGGCCTCAGGCGGGGAGCTGTTTTTT.

The rearrangement uses TRBV2 and TRBJ1-2; no firm D call. Germline CDR1 is SNHLY and CDR2 is FYNNEI. CDR3 size: 16 residues. The V end lost 5 bases, the J end lost 0 bases, and 16 bases lay between the germline ends. The CDR3: CASSIGTRLANYGYTF. The CDR3 nucleotides are TGTGCCAGCAGTATCGGCACTCGGTTAGCTAACTATGGCTACACCTTC.

On this clone: In the same sample, other DNA sequences code for this CDR3. V is TRBV30 and J is TRBJ1-2; tentative D call: TRBD1 (5 bases). Germline lookup yields CDR1 GTSNPN and CDR2 SVGIG (reference sequence). CDR3 length: 13 amino acids. Trimming took 1 base from V and 3 from J, leaving 9 bases between them. Here the CDR3 reads CAWSATGYYGYTF. Written as DNA, the CDR3 is TGTGCCTGGAGTGCCACAGGATACTATGGCTACACCTTC.

V gene TRBV19 combines with J gene TRBJ2-1; D is ambiguous. The germline V gene encodes CDR1 LNHDA and CDR2 SQIVND (reference sequence). V dropped 1 base and J dropped 3 bases, with 13 bases sitting between them. The CDR3 totals 16 residues. In DNA, the CDR3 is TGTGCCAGTAGTATAGGACGAATAGCTTTCTACAATGAGCAGTTCTTC. It specifies CASSIGRIAFYNEQFF.

The rearrangement joins TRBV30 to TRBJ2-5; possibly TRBD1 for D (6 bases). Looked up from germline, CDR1 is GTSNPN and CDR2 is SVGIG (reference sequence). This CDR3 has 13 residues. Trimming shortened V by 1 base and J by 1 base, and 7 bases separated the two germline ends. As DNA, the CDR3 is TGTGCCTGGAGTGGGACAGTCCAAGAGACCCAGTACTTC. It encodes CAWSGTVQETQYF.

This clone has only a few counts. CDR3 in DNA: TGCAGCGTGTCTTCCGGGGGAGGCGAGCAGTACTTC. It is translated as CSVSSGGGEQYF. The rearrangement links TRBV29-1 to TRBJ2-7, with D possibly TRBD2 on 6 matching bases. Trimming removed 6 bases from V and 6 bases from J, with 15 bases in between. Germline CDR1 is SQVTM and CDR2 is ANQGSEA. The CDR3 runs 12 residues.

For this clone: This CDR3 is also generated by other DNA sequences in the sample. The chain recombines TRBV29-1 with TRBJ1-5, with D uncertain. Germline CDR1 SQVTM, CDR2 ANQGSEA. The CDR3 loop spans 12 amino acids. Trimming stripped 6 bases from V and 2 bases from J, with 8 bases between. The CDR3 loop is CSVGQGNQPQHF. The CDR3 nucleotides are TGCAGCGTCGGTCAAGGCAATCAGCCCCAGCATTTT.

This chain links TRBV6-4 with TRBJ2-2; 13 nucleotides line up with TRBD2. The CDR3 length is 15 residues. Trimming cost V 4 bases and J 4 bases; bases outside gene matches: 0. CDR1 and CDR2 from the germline V gene are MRHNA and SNTAGT. The CDR3 loop reads CASSGLAGGTGELFF. For the CDR3, the DNA is TGTGCCAGCAGTGGACTAGCGGGGGGCACCGGGGAGCTGTTTTTT.

The chain employs TRBV4-2 and TRBJ1-6; 7 bases are shared with TRBD1. V was pared by 3 bases and J by 8 bases, with 7 bases of the junction left unmatched. The CDR3 extends over 15 amino acids. Germline CDR1 is LGHNA and CDR2 is YNFKEQ. The chain's CDR3 is CASSHIRDSDSPLHF. The CDR3 region has the DNA TGTGCCAGCAGCCACATCCGGGACAGTGATTCACCCCTCCACTTT.

The V call is TRBV7-2, the J call TRBJ2-7; D unclear. V was pared by 0 bases and J by 4 bases, with 10 bases between. Germline CDR1 is SGHTA and CDR2 is FQGNSA. The CDR3 contains 14 residues. The chain's CDR3 is CASSLAGSRYEQYF. The CDR3 DNA reads TGTGCCAGCAGCTTAGCCGGGTCGCGATACGAGCAGTACTTC.

This clone was counted a single time. The gene calls are TRBV7-2 and TRBJ1-6; 7 positions agree with TRBD1. Germline CDR1 SGHTA, CDR2 FQGNSA. The CDR3 has 16 residues. V lost 1 base, J lost 9 bases, and 9 bases stayed unmatched. CDR3 DNA: TGTGCCAGCAGCTTAGTACATGGAGGGGGCGGTTCACCCCTCCACTTT. Translation: CASSLVHGGGGSPLHF.

The chain recombines TRBV6-5 with TRBJ1-1; D call uncertain. Trimming stripped 6 bases from V and 4 bases from J, with 18 bases between. CDR3 length equals 15 residues. Germline values: CDR1 MNHEY, CDR2 SVGAGI. The CDR3 reads CASRPSWEWPTEAFF. The CDR3 DNA is TGTGCCAGCAGACCCTCTTGGGAGTGGCCCACTGAAGCTTTCTTT.

The chain uses TRBV15 and TRBJ1-6; D is perhaps TRBD1 (5 bases). Germline V CDR1 and CDR2: LNHNV, YYDKDF (reference sequence). CDR3 length: 15 residues. Between the trimmed V and J ends, which lost 8 bases and 3 bases, there was a span of 14 bases. CDR3 sequence: CATQTRDGYNSPLHF. The CDR3 DNA sequence: TGTGCCACCCAGACCCGGGACGGCTATAATTCACCCCTCCACTTT.

The V call is TRBV12-5, the J call TRBJ2-7; the match to TRBD1 covers 7 bases. Germline lookup yields CDR1 LGHNT and CDR2 FRNRAP. V shed 1 base, J shed 2 bases, and the junction held 8 bases outside the gene matches. The CDR3 spans 16 residues. The CDR3: CASGLEWRTGAYEQYF. In DNA form, the CDR3 reads TGTGCTAGTGGTTTGGAATGGAGGACAGGAGCCTACGAGCAGTACTTC.

V and J are TRBV5-6 and TRBJ1-1; 9 nucleotides match TRBD1. The J segment lost 5 bases and the V segment lost 4 bases, leaving 6 bases of the junction unmatched. Germline V CDR1 and CDR2: SGHDT, YYEEEE. The CDR3 has 14 residues. The CDR3 is CASSTGQGWTEAFF. The CDR3, as DNA: TGTGCCAGCAGCACCGGACAGGGGTGGACTGAAGCTTTCTTT.

This chain joins TRBV30 and TRBJ2-7; D perhaps matches TRBD1 (6 bases). CDR1 is GTSNPN and CDR2 is SVGIG in the germline V gene (reference sequence). V lost 8 bases, J lost 9 bases, and 23 bases lay in between. The CDR3 has 13 amino acids. CDR3 DNA: TGTGCCGGGACAAGCAACTGGGGACGTGGGCAGTACTTC. Translated: CAGTSNWGRGQYF.